These 24 T cell receptor beta chains were sequenced from one sample in a study of identical twins. Via MiXCR, TCRdb re-called the 5' RACE reads, giving one row per CDR3 protein. This table has 540,000 or so distinct CDR3 sequences, more than 20% appearing once. These same records also appear under a second study, on yellow fever vaccine responses in identical twins.

Sequenced: CD4+ T cells sorted from blood. The receptors originated from a woman under 30 in good health.

This clonotype was counted ten times or more. The chain links TRBV10-3 to TRBJ2-7; D is possibly TRBD2 (6 bases). In germline, CDR1 is ENHRY, CDR2 SYGVKD. The CDR3 covers 15 residues. The germline V and J ends were trimmed by 4 bases and 2 bases, with 15 bases remaining between them. CDR3 region: CAISGGGGQPYEQYF. For the CDR3, the DNA is TGTGCCATCAGTGGGGGCGGAGGGCAGCCCTACGAGCAGTACTTC.

The CDR3 protein is CSVETGSTDTQYF. The CDR3 bases are TGCAGCGTTGAAACAGGGTCTACAGATACGCAGTATTTT. The chain has TRBV29-1 and TRBJ2-3, with D possibly matching TRBD1 (6 bases). Per the germline V gene, CDR1 is SQVTM and CDR2 is ANQGSEA. V lost 2 bases and J 3 bases, leaving 9 bases between the germline ends. There are 13 residues in the CDR3.

This chain joins TRBV4-1 and TRBJ1-6; D not certain. The V end was cut by 0 bases, the J end by 14 bases, with 14 bases between. CDR1 and CDR2 (germline): MGHRA, YSYEKL. CDR3 length equals 14 residues. CDR3 nucleotide sequence: TGCGCCAGCAGCCAAGATTCGGGAGTGGGGACCCTCCACTTT. Protein: CASSQDSGVGTLHF.

The rearrangement links TRBV5-1 to TRBJ2-1; a weak D match, TRBD1 (6 bases). Germline assignment: CDR1 SGHRS and CDR2 YFSETQ. Deletions cut 4 bases from V and 7 bases from J, with 21 bases between. This CDR3 has 16 residues. The CDR3 region has the DNA TGCGCCAGCAGCGCTATAACGACAGGTCTGTTGAATGAGCAGTTCTTC. It specifies CASSAITTGLLNEQFF. The full variable domain, rest sourced from reference TRBV5-1 and TRBJ2-1, is KAGVTQTPRYLIKTRGQQVTLSCSPISGHRSVSWYQQTPGQGLQFLFEYFSETQRNKGNFPGRFSGRQFSNSRSEMNVSTLELGDSALYLCASSAITTGLLNEQFFGPGTRLTVL.

This clonotype showed up just a few times. The rearrangement joins TRBV5-1 to TRBJ2-2, with 10 nucleotides matching TRBD2. Losses at the gene ends were 7 bases for V and 5 bases for J; bases not matched to a gene: 5. Germline CDR1 reads SGHRS; CDR2 reads YFSETQ. This CDR3 has 14 amino acids. The CDR3 sequence is CASGLAAGTGELFF. The CDR3 region has the DNA TGCGCCAGCGGACTAGCGGCCGGAACCGGGGAGCTGTTTTTT.

This clonotype was counted only a few times. The chain employs TRBV29-1 and TRBJ1-3; D call uncertain. Trimming cost V 1 base and J 0 bases, with 7 bases left between them. This CDR3 is built from 14 residues. The germline V gene encodes CDR1 SQVTM and CDR2 ANQGSEA. The CDR3 sequence is CSVEGADSGNTIYF. CDR3 sequence (DNA): TGCAGCGTTGAAGGGGCCGACTCTGGAAACACCATATATTTT.

The chain carries TRBV20-1 and TRBJ1-2; D is ambiguous. The CDR3 loop spans 15 amino acids. V dropped 6 bases and J dropped 8 bases, with 25 bases sitting between them. Germline V lookup: CDR1 DFQATT, CDR2 SNEGSKA (reference sequence). CDR3 DNA: TGCAGTGCGATATCCCTCCAGTGGATCAACGGGGGCTACACCTTC. Its translation is CSAISLQWINGGYTF.

About this clonotype itself: Mismatch with germline at one junction end may stem from a read error. The chain is built from TRBV7-8 and TRBJ2-7; 9 nucleotides align to TRBD2. This CDR3 has 15 residues. The germline gives CDR1 SGHVS, CDR2 FQNEAQ. The CDR3 nucleotides read TGTGCCAGCAGTTTAGCGGGAGATTACTCCTACGAGCAGTACTTC. Its translation: CASSLAGDYSYEQYF.

This clonotype was seen only a few times. This sequence joins TRBV21-1 and TRBJ1-2. TRBV21-1 is recorded as a pseudogene. CDR3 length equals 13 residues. The CDR3 bases are TGTGCCAGCACCGTTGGCAGAACGGATGGCTACACCTTC. It encodes CASTVGRTDGYTF.

This clonotype was seen a handful of times. The chain links TRBV29-1 to TRBJ2-7; TRBD2 matches at 8 bases. CDR1 and CDR2 from the germline V gene are SQVTM and ANQGSEA. The CDR3 extends over 14 amino acids. Losses at the gene ends were 4 bases for V and 4 bases for J; bases not matched to a gene: 9. The CDR3 nucleotides are TGCAGCGTTGTTATCCGTAGCGGGAATTACGAGCAGTACTTC. As protein: CSVVIRSGNYEQYF.

This clonotype was counted a few times. This chain links TRBV12-3 or TRBV12-4 with TRBJ2-3; D unclear. The CDR3 runs 16 residues. Trimming stripped 1 base from V and 1 base from J, with 12 bases between. CDR3 bases: TGTGCCAGCAGTTTAGGTCGAGTTTCGGGCACAGATACGCAGTATTTT. Its protein product is CASSLGRVSGTDTQYF.

The chain joins TRBV7-2 to TRBJ2-5; D unclear. Trimming pared 1 base from V and 5 bases from J, leaving 8 bases between. From germline, CDR1 is SGHTA and CDR2 FQGNSA. The CDR3 runs to 13 residues. CDR3 nucleotide sequence: TGTGCCAGCAGCTTAGTCAGCTTGGAGACCCAGTACTTC. As protein: CASSLVSLETQYF.

The chain has TRBV20-1 and TRBJ1-1, with 7 bases aligning to TRBD1. Germline CDR1 and CDR2: DFQATT and SNEGSKA (reference sequence). V gave up 5 bases and J gave up 3 bases; unmatched junction bases: 12. This CDR3 spans 15 amino acids. CDR3 residues: CSAYNLGTVYTEAFF. The CDR3 DNA sequence: TGCAGTGCTTATAACCTCGGGACAGTATACACTGAAGCTTTCTTT.

The chain carries TRBV9 and TRBJ2-7, with D hard to call. V lost 4 bases and J 1 base, leaving 9 bases between the germline ends. The length of the CDR3 is 13 residues. CDR1 is SGDLS, CDR2 YYNGEE, per germline. For the CDR3, the DNA is TGTGCCAGCAGCCTAGAGGATTCCTACGAGCAGTACTTC. Its protein is CASSLEDSYEQYF.

This clonotype was seen only a few times. The chain employs TRBV29-1 and TRBJ1-2; no clear D. Germline V gene data show CDR1 as SQVTM and CDR2 as ANQGSEA. Trimming took 4 bases from V and 3 from J, leaving 21 bases between them. The CDR3 runs to 16 residues. The CDR3 loop reads CSVVPWVGSTYYGYTF. Written as DNA, the CDR3 is TGCAGCGTTGTCCCCTGGGTAGGGTCCACTTACTATGGCTACACCTTC.

The table lists this clonotype with a few counts. The chain is built from TRBV5-1 and TRBJ2-3; the D gene is possibly TRBD2 (6 bases). V was shortened by 5 bases and J by 0 bases, with 10 bases between the two germline ends. In germline, CDR1 is SGHRS, CDR2 YFSETQ. This CDR3 has 14 amino acids. Here the CDR3 reads CASRASESTDTQYF. The CDR3 coding sequence is TGCGCCAGCAGGGCTAGCGAGAGCACAGATACGCAGTATTTT.

This clonotype was found once. The V call is TRBV5-1, the J call TRBJ2-4; perhaps TRBD2 as D (5 bases). The V gene lost 5 bases and the J gene lost 9 bases, with 18 bases spanning the gap. Germline values: CDR1 SGHRS, CDR2 YFSETQ. This CDR3 is built from 14 residues. The CDR3 nucleotides are TGCGCCAGCAGGTTTAGCGAGGCCTCCAGCATTCAGTACTTC. Residues: CASRFSEASSIQYF.

CDR3 coding DNA: TGCAGCGTTAAATTCAGGGGGTCCTACAATGAGCAGTTCTTC. Translating gives CSVKFRGSYNEQFF. The chain is built from TRBV29-1 and TRBJ2-1; the match to TRBD1 covers 7 bases. CDR3 length equals 14 residues. Per the germline V gene, CDR1 is SQVTM and CDR2 is ANQGSEA. J gave up 1 base and V 5 bases, and 5 bases lay outside the gene matches.

This chain connects TRBV7-9 to TRBJ2-5, with a possible D match to TRBD2 (5 bases). Deletions cut 5 bases from V and 3 bases from J, with 16 bases between. Looked up from germline, CDR1 is SEHNR and CDR2 is FQNEAQ (reference sequence). The CDR3 has 15 amino acids. CDR3 amino acids: CASSPPGAEKETQYF. The CDR3 DNA reads TGTGCCAGCAGCCCCCCAGGAGCGGAAAAAGAGACCCAGTACTTC.

V gene TRBV5-8 combines with J gene TRBJ2-3; 9 bases are a match to TRBD2. Germline V gene data show CDR1 as SGHTS and CDR2 as YDEGEE. This CDR3 has 16 residues. The trim removed 0 bases at V and 3 bases at J, leaving 5 bases unmatched. The CDR3 here is CASSLGGLALTDTQYF. Written as DNA, the CDR3 is TGTGCCAGCAGCTTGGGGGGACTAGCTTTAACAGATACGCAGTATTTT.

This clonotype was detected only a few times. The CDR3 here is CASSRDRPSYNEQFF. CDR3 in DNA: TGCGCCAGCAGCCGGGACCGGCCCTCCTACAATGAGCAGTTCTTC. The chain combines TRBV5-1 with TRBJ2-1, with D perhaps TRBD1 or TRBD2 (5 bases each). The germline V gene encodes CDR1 SGHRS and CDR2 YFSETQ. This CDR3 is built from 15 residues. Trimming left V 4 bases short and J 0 bases short, with 11 bases between.

The CDR3 region has the DNA TGTGCCAGCAGTAGCCTGCCCCTTGGGGAGACCCAGTACTTC. Translating gives CASSSLPLGETQYF. The V gene is TRBV12-3 or TRBV12-4, the J gene TRBJ2-5; D is uncertain. There are 14 residues in the CDR3. V was cut by 5 bases and J by 5 bases, with 15 bases left in between.

This clonotype was counted between two and nine times. CDR3 amino acids: CASSARDSPLSGANVLTF. The CDR3 nucleotides are TGCGCCAGCAGCGCCCGGGACAGTCCCCTCTCTGGGGCCAACGTCCTGACTTTC. The chain joins TRBV5-1 to TRBJ2-6; 7 bases line up with TRBD1. Germline CDR1 and CDR2: SGHRS and YFSETQ. The CDR3 is made up of 18 amino acids. The junction had 10 bases not matched to a gene; V was cut back by 4 bases and J by 0 bases.

This clonotype was seen a handful of times. The genes are TRBV3-1 and TRBJ2-7; D is unclear. The CDR3 loop spans 12 amino acids. Germline V gives CDR1 LGHDT, CDR2 YNNKEL (reference sequence). The V end was cut by 1 base, the J end by 11 bases, with 12 bases between. The chain's CDR3 is CASSQGSPGKYF. CDR3 coding DNA: TGTGCCAGCAGCCAAGGGAGTCCGGGCAAGTACTTC.